A selection of T cell receptor beta chains follows, all from one sample in a study of blood T cell repertoires in COVID-19. This table comes from immunoSEQ multiplex PCR, and its TCRdb copy is limited to in-frame clones, with some not included. The sample records 120,000 or so clones, more than 65% being singletons. Sequenced: peripheral blood. Receptor source: a human donor in a cohort sampled during active COVID-19. The CDR3 runs from the conserved cysteine through the conserved F or W. Each record gives: J gene, clone size, V gene, D gene, CDR3 protein, CDR3 DNA. A D gene is named only where the DNA matches it firmly. Not all rows give a size; the values are once, few, many and, for expanded clones, a class.

J: TRBJ2-7
size: .
V: TRBV7-9
D: .
CDR3: CASSSGRAHEQYF
DNA: TGTGCCAGCAGCTCCGGGCGGGCCCACGAGCAGTACTTC

J: TRBJ1-5
size: few
V: TRBV19
D: .
CDR3: CASRLSSNQPQHF
DNA: TGTGCCAGTCGACTAAGTAGCAATCAGCCCCAGCATTTT

J: TRBJ2-2
size: many
V: TRBV5-1
D: TRBD2
CDR3: CASSSIAGVTGELFF
DNA: TGCGCCAGCAGCTCTATAGCGGGAGTCACCGGGGAGCTGTTTTTT

J: TRBJ2-7
size: .
V: TRBV24-1
D: .
CDR3: CATGAPGHSPGEQYF
DNA: TGTGCCACCGGGGCTCCGGGACACAGCCCAGGCGAGCAGTACTTC

J: TRBJ1-3
size: .
V: TRBV5-1
D: .
CDR3: CASSQQDFSGNTIYF
DNA: TGCGCCAGCAGTCAACAGGATTTCTCTGGAAACACCATATATTTT

J: TRBJ1-3
size: .
V: TRBV3-1/TRBV3-2
D: .
CDR3: CASSQQGNTIYF
DNA: TGTGCCAGCAGCCAACAGGGAAACACCATATATTTT

J: TRBJ1-2
size: .
V: TRBV9
D: .
CDR3: CASSAGISGYTF
DNA: TGTGCCAGCAGCGCAGGGATTTCCGGCTACACCTTC

J: TRBJ1-1
size: few
V: TRBV18
D: TRBD1
CDR3: CASSLDRDFTEAFF
DNA: TGTGCCAGCTCTCTCGACAGGGACTTCACTGAAGCTTTCTTT

J: TRBJ1-3
size: .
V: TRBV7-8
D: .
CDR3: CASTLRGGEGNTIYF
DNA: TGTGCCAGCACCCTCCGGGGGGGCGAGGGAAACACCATATATTTT

J: TRBJ2-7
size: .
V: TRBV27
D: TRBD2
CDR3: CASSLRWGGGVHNSYEQYF
DNA: TGTGCCAGCAGTTTACGGTGGGGCGGGGGAGTACACAACTCCTACGAGCAGTACTTC

J: TRBJ2-3
size: .
V: TRBV6-6
D: .
CDR3: CASRVGGSTDTQYF
DNA: TGTGCCAGCAGAGTGGGCGGGAGCACAGATACGCAGTATTTT

J: TRBJ2-7
size: once
V: TRBV5-6
D: TRBD1
CDR3: CASSLAPGQSYEQYF
DNA: TGTGCCAGCAGCTTGGCACCGGGACAGTCCTACGAGCAGTACTTC

J: TRBJ1-1
size: .
V: TRBV5-1
D: .
CDR3: CASSLVGGQRSFF
DNA: TGCGCCAGCAGCTTGGTGGGGGGGCAAAGGTCTTTCTTT

J: TRBJ2-5
size: .
V: TRBV4-1
D: TRBD2
CDR3: CASSQDGGGSGPGTQYF
DNA: TGCGCCAGCAGCCAAGATGGCGGCGGGAGCGGACCGGGGACCCAGTACTTC

J: TRBJ2-7
size: .
V: TRBV2
D: TRBD1
CDR3: CASRPTGGEQYF
DNA: TGTGCCAGCAGGCCTACAGGGGGCGAGCAGTACTTC

J: TRBJ1-2
size: many
V: TRBV30
D: .
CDR3: CAWGQINYGYTF
DNA: TGTGCCTGGGGACAGATTAACTATGGCTACACCTTC

J: TRBJ2-1
size: .
V: TRBV9
D: .
CDR3: CASSPLSYSYNEQFF
DNA: TGTGCCAGCAGCCCTCTAAGCTACTCCTACAATGAGCAGTTCTTC

J: TRBJ2-7
size: few
V: TRBV7-2
D: .
CDR3: CASSLAGSSYEQYF
DNA: TGTGCCAGCAGCTTAGCAGGGAGCTCCTACGAGCAGTACTTC

J: TRBJ1-2
size: .
V: TRBV7-2
D: TRBD1
CDR3: CASSLGFLGTGNGYTF
DNA: TGTGCCAGCAGCTTAGGTTTCTTGGGGACAGGGAATGGCTACACCTTC

J: TRBJ2-5
size: .
V: TRBV18
D: TRBD1
CDR3: CASSSRDRGYASETQYF
DNA: TGTGCCAGCTCATCCCGGGACAGGGGGTATGCGTCGGAGACCCAGTACTTC

J: TRBJ1-1
size: .
V: TRBV4-1
D: .
CDR3: CASRSSGSPEAFF
DNA: TGCGCCAGCAGGTCATCAGGGTCTCCTGAAGCTTTCTTT

J: TRBJ2-2
size: .
V: TRBV27
D: .
CDR3: CVSSLFRGELFF
DNA: TGTGTCAGCAGTTTATTTCGCGGGGAGCTGTTTTTT

J: TRBJ2-7
size: .
V: TRBV28
D: .
CDR3: CASSLSSREQYF
DNA: TGTGCCAGCAGTTTATCTAGTCGCGAGCAGTACTTC

J: TRBJ2-1
size: .
V: TRBV11-3
D: .
CDR3: CASSTLRNEQFF
DNA: TGTGCCAGCTCTACTCTCAGGAATGAGCAGTTCTTC

J: TRBJ1-5
size: .
V: TRBV6-5
D: .
CDR3: CASSPTASNQPQHF
DNA: TGTGCCAGCAGTCCTACAGCTAGCAATCAGCCCCAGCATTTT

J: TRBJ1-5
size: .
V: TRBV18
D: .
CDR3: CASSPSSGNSNQPQHF
DNA: TGTGCCAGCTCACCCAGCTCGGGAAATAGCAATCAGCCCCAGCATTTT

J: TRBJ2-1
size: .
V: TRBV27
D: .
CDR3: CAGTLGEQFF
DNA: TGTGCCGGAACCCTCGGGGAGCAGTTCTTC

J: TRBJ1-2
size: once
V: TRBV5-5
D: .
CDR3: CASSPGDRPNYGYTF
DNA: TGTGCCAGCAGCCCGGGGGACCGGCCAAACTATGGCTACACCTTC

J: TRBJ2-1
size: .
V: TRBV9
D: .
CDR3: CASSVEGTGISEQFF
DNA: TGTGCCAGCAGCGTCGAGGGGACTGGAATAAGTGAGCAGTTCTTC

J: TRBJ2-3
size: .
V: TRBV24-1
D: TRBD2
CDR3: CATSDTGRGADTQYF
DNA: TGTGCCACCAGTGACACAGGCCGGGGGGCAGATACGCAGTATTTT

J: TRBJ2-3
size: .
V: TRBV10-3
D: .
CDR3: CAISEMEAIDTQYF
DNA: TGTGCCATCAGTGAGATGGAGGCGATAGATACGCAGTATTTT

J: TRBJ1-4
size: .
V: TRBV28
D: .
CDR3: CASSFLHEKLFF
DNA: TGTGCCAGCAGTTTCCTTCATGAAAAACTGTTTTTT

J: TRBJ2-3
size: .
V: TRBV4-2
D: TRBD2
CDR3: CASSQTSGLNTDTQYF
DNA: TGTGCCAGCAGCCAAACTAGCGGGCTAAACACAGATACGCAGTATTTT

J: TRBJ2-1
size: once
V: TRBV9
D: .
CDR3: CASSSADEQFF
DNA: TGTGCCAGCAGCTCGGCGGATGAGCAGTTCTTC

J: TRBJ1-2
size: .
V: TRBV28
D: .
CDR3: CASSLSTGIYGYTF
DNA: TGTGCCAGCAGTTTATCTACGGGGATCTATGGCTACACCTTC

J: TRBJ2-7
size: .
V: TRBV7-8
D: .
CDR3: CASSAGVYKGGYEQYF
DNA: TGTGCCAGCAGCGCCGGGGTTTACAAAGGAGGGTACGAGCAGTACTTC

J: TRBJ1-2
size: once
V: TRBV9
D: .
CDR3: CASSGDRPGYTF
DNA: TGTGCCAGCAGCGGCGACAGACCTGGCTACACCTTC

J: TRBJ2-7
size: .
V: TRBV4-2
D: TRBD1
CDR3: CASSQEMTGGWEQYF
DNA: TGTGCCAGCAGCCAAGAAATGACAGGGGGATGGGAGCAGTACTTC

J: TRBJ2-3
size: few
V: TRBV7-8
D: TRBD2
CDR3: CASSLGGGGRTQYF
DNA: TGTGCCAGCAGCTTAGGGGGGGGAGGGCGCACGCAGTATTTT

J: TRBJ2-3
size: .
V: TRBV6-2/TRBV6-3
D: TRBD2
CDR3: CASSRLVGGEDTQYF
DNA: TGTGCCAGCAGCCGGCTGGTGGGAGGGGAAGATACGCAGTATTTT

J: TRBJ1-3
size: .
V: TRBV11-2
D: .
CDR3: CASSPQGNTIYF
DNA: TGTGCCAGCAGCCCTCAGGGAAACACCATATATTTT

J: TRBJ2-6
size: .
V: TRBV7-9
D: .
CDR3: CAGSPVANVLTF
DNA: TGTGCCGGCAGCCCGGTGGCCAACGTCCTGACTTTC

J: TRBJ2-5
size: many
V: TRBV2
D: .
CDR3: CASSVLGVETQYF
DNA: TGTGCCAGCAGTGTACTAGGTGTTGAGACCCAGTACTTC